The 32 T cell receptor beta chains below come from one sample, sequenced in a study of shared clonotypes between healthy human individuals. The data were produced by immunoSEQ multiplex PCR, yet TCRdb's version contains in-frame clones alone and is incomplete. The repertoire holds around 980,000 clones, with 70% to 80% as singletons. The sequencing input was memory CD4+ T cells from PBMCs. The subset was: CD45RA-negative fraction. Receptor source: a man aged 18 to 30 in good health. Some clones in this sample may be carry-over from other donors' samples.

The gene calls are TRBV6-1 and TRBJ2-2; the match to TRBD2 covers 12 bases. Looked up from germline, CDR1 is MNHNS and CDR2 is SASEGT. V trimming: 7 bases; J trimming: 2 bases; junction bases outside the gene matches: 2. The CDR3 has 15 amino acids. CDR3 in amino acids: CASTGLAGNTGELFF. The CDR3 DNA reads TGTGCCAGCACGGGACTAGCGGGTAACACCGGGGAGCTGTTTTTT.

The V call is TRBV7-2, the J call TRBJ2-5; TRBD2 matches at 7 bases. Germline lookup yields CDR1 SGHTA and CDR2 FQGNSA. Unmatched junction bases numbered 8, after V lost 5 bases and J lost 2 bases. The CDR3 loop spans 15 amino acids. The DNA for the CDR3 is TGTGCCAGCAGCCTCACGGGGCGGGGGCAAGAGACCCAGTACTTC. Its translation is CASSLTGRGQETQYF.

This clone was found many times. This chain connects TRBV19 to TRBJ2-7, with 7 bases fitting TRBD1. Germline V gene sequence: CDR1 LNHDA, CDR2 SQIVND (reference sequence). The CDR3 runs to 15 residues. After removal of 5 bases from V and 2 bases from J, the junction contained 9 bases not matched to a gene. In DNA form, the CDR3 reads TGTGCCAGTAGTGGGAACAGGGGATCAACCTACGAGCAGTACTTC. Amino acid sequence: CASSGNRGSTYEQYF.

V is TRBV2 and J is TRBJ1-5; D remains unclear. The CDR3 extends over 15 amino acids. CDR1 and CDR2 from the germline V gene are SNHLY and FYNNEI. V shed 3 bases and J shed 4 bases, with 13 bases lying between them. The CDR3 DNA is TGTGCCAGCAGTGACCGGGATGTGTTAAATCAGCCCCAGCATTTT. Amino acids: CASSDRDVLNQPQHF.

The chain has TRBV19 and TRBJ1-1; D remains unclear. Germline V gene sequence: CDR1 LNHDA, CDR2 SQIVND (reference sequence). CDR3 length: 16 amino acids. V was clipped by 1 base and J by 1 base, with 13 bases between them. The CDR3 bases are TGTGCCAGTAGTATAGGAGGGTCCCAACAGAACACTGAAGCTTTCTTT. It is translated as CASSIGGSQQNTEAFF.

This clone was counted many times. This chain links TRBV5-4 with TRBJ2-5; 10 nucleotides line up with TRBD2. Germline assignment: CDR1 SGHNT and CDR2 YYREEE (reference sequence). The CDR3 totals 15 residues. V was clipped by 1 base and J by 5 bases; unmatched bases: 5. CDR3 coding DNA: TGTGCCAGCAGCTTGCGTGAGCGGGGGGGGGAGACCCAGTACTTC. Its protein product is CASSLRERGGETQYF.

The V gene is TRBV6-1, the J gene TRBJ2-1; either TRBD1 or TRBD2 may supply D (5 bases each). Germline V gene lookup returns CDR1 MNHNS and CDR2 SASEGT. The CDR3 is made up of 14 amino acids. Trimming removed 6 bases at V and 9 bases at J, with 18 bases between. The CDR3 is CASSPGRVLAEQFF. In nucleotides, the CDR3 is TGTGCCAGCAGCCCGGGACGAGTGTTAGCTGAGCAGTTCTTC.

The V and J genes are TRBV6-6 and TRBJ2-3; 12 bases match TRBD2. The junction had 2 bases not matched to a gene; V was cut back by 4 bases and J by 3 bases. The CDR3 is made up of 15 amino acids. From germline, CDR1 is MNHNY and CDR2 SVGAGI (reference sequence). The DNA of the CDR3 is TGTGCCAGCAGTTCTAGCGGGAGGGGGACAGATACGCAGTATTTT. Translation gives CASSSSGRGTDTQYF.

The CDR3 DNA is TGCAGCGTTGATCGGCATCAGCCCCAGCATTTT. Residues: CSVDRHQPQHF. This chain connects TRBV29-1 to TRBJ1-5; no firm D call. The CDR3 covers 11 residues. Trimming removed 3 bases at V and 5 bases at J, with 5 bases between. CDR1 is SQVTM, CDR2 ANQGSEA, per germline.

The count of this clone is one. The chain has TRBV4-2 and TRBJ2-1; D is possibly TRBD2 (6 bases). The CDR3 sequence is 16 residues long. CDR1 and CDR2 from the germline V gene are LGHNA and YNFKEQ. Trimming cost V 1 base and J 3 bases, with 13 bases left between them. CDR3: CASSQGGGAGYNEQFF. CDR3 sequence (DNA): TGTGCCAGCAGCCAAGGGGGAGGAGCCGGCTACAATGAGCAGTTCTTC.

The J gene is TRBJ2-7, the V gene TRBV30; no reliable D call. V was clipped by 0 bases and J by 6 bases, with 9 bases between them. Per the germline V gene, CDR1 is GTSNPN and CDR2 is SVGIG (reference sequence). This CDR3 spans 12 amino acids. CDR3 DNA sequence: TGTGCCTGGAGTGTAACGGCGACCGAGCAGTACTTC. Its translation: CAWSVTATEQYF.

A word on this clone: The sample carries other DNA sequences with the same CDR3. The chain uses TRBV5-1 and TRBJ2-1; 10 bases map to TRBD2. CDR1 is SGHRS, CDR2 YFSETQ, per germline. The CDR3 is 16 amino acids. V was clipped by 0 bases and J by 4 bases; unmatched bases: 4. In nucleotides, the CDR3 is TGCGCCAGCAGCTTGGACCCAGCGGGAGGGTACAATGAGCAGTTCTTC. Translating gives CASSLDPAGGYNEQFF.

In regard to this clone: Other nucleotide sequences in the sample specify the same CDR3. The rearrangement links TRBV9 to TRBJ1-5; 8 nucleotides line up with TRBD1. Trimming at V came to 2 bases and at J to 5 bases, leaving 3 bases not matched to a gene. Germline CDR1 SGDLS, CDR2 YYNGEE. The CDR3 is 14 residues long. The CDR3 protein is CASSVDRGDQPQHF. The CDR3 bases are TGTGCCAGCAGCGTCGACAGGGGTGATCAGCCCCAGCATTTT.

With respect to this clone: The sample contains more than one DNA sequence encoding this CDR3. This CDR3 reads CAWSVSGGTEAFF. DNA for the CDR3: TGTGCCTGGAGTGTATCCGGAGGCACTGAAGCTTTCTTT. The rearrangement joins TRBV30 to TRBJ1-1; no definite D call. V shed 0 bases and J shed 4 bases, with 9 bases lying between them. The germline V gene encodes CDR1 GTSNPN and CDR2 SVGIG (reference sequence). The CDR3 extends over 13 amino acids.

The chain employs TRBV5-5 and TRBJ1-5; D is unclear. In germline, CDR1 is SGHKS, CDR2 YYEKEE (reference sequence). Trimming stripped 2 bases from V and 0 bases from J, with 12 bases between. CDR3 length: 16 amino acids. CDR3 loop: CASSFYGLYSNQPQHF. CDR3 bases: TGTGCCAGCAGCTTCTACGGCCTCTATAGCAATCAGCCCCAGCATTTT. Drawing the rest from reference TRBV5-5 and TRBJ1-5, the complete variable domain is DAGVTQSPTHLIKTRGQQVTLRCSPISGHKSVSWYQQVLGQGPQFIFQYYEKEERGRGNFPDRFSARQFPNYSSELNVNALLLGDSALYLCASSFYGLYSNQPQHFGDGTRLSIL.

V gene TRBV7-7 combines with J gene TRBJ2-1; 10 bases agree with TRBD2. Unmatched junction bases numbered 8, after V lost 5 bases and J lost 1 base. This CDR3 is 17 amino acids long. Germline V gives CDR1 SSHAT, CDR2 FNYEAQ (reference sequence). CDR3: CASSRLSGGSSYNEQFF. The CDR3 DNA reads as TGTGCCAGCAGCCGCCTTAGCGGGGGGTCGTCCTACAATGAGCAGTTCTTC. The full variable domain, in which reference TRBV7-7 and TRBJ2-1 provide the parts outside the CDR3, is GAGVSQSPRYKVTKRGQDVTLRCDPISSHATLYWYQQALGQGPEFLTYFNYEAQPDKSGLPSDRFSAERPEGSISTLTIQRTEQRDSAMYRCASSRLSGGSSYNEQFFGPGTRLTVL.

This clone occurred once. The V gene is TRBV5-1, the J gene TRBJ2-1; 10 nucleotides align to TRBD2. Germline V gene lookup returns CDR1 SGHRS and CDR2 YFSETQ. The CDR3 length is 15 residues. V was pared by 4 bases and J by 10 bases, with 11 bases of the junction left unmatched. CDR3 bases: TGCGCCAGCAGCCCTTCTAGCGGGAGTCGTAGGGAGCAGTTCTTC. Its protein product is CASSPSSGSRREQFF. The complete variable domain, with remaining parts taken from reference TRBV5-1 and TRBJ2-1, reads KAGVTQTPRYLIKTRGQQVTLSCSPISGHRSVSWYQQTPGQGLQFLFEYFSETQRNKGNFPGRFSGRQFSNSRSEMNVSTLELGDSALYLCASSPSSGSRREQFFGPGTRLTVL.

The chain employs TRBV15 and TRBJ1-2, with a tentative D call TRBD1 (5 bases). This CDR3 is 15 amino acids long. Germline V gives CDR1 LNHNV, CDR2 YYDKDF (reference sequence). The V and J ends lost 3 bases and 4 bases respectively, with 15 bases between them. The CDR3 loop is CATSRGIGVSYGYTF. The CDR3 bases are TGTGCCACCAGCAGGGGGATAGGGGTTTCCTATGGCTACACCTTC.

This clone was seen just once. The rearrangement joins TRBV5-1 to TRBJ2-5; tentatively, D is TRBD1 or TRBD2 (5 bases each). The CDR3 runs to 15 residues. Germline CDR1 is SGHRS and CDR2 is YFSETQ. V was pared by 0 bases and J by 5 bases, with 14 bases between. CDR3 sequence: CASSLAGAVWETQYF. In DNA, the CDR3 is TGCGCCAGCAGCTTGGCCGGGGCGGTCTGGGAGACCCAGTACTTC. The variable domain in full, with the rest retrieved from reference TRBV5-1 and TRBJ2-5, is KAGVTQTPRYLIKTRGQQVTLSCSPISGHRSVSWYQQTPGQGLQFLFEYFSETQRNKGNFPGRFSGRQFSNSRSEMNVSTLELGDSALYLCASSLAGAVWETQYFGPGTRLLVL.

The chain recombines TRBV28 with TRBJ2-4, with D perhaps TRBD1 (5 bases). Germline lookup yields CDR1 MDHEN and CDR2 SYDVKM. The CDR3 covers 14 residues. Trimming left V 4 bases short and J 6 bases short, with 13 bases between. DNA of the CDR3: TGTGCCAGCAGTTCCAGGGTCACTGGAAACATTCAGTACTTC. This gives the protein CASSSRVTGNIQYF.

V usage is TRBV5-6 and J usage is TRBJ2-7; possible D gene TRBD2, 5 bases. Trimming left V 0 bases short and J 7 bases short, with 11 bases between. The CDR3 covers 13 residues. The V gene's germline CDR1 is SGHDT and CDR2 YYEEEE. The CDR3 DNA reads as TGTGCCAGCAGCTTGGATCCGCCGGGAGAGCAGTACTTC. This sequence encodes CASSLDPPGEQYF.

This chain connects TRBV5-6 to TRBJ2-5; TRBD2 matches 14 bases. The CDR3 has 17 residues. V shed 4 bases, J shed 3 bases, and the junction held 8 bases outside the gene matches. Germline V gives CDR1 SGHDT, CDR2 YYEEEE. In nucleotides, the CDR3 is TGTGCCAGCAGCCCCGCCCCGGGACTAGCGGGAGAAGAGACCCAGTACTTC. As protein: CASSPAPGLAGEETQYF.

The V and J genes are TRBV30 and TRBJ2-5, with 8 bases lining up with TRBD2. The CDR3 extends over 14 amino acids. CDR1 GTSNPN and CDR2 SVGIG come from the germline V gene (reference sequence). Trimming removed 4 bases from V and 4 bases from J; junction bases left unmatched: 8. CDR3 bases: TGTGCCTGGACCAACGGACTAGCACGAGAGACCCAGTACTTC. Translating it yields CAWTNGLARETQYF.

CDR3 sequence: CASSLPAGQFYEQYF. CDR3 nucleotide sequence: TGTGCCAGCAGCTTACCAGCGGGACAATTCTACGAGCAGTACTTC. This chain connects TRBV7-2 to TRBJ2-5, with D possibly TRBD2 on 7 matching bases. The end of the DNA is better explained by TRBJ2-7, so the J call may be wrong. The germline V gene encodes CDR1 SGHTA and CDR2 FQGNSA. The CDR3 sequence is 15 residues long.

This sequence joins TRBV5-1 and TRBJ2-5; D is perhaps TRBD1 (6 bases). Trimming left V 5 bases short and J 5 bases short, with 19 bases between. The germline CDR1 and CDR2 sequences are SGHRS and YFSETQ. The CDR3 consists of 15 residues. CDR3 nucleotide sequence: TGCGCCAGCAGGGGGAGACAGGCCCCGACGGAGACCCAGTACTTC. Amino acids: CASRGRQAPTETQYF.

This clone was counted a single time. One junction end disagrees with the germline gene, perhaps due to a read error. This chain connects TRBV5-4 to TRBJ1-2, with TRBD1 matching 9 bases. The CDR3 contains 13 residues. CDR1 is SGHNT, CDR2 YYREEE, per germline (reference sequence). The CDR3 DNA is TGTGCCAGCAGCTTGTCCCGGGACAGGGTTTGGGACTTC. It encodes CASSLSRDRVWDF.

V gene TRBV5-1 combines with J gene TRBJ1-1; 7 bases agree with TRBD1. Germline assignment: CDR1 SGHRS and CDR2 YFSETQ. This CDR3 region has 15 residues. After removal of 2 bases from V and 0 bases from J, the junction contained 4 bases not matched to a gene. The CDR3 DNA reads TGCGCCAGCAGCTTAAGGGGGCCAATGAACACTGAAGCTTTCTTT. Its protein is CASSLRGPMNTEAFF.

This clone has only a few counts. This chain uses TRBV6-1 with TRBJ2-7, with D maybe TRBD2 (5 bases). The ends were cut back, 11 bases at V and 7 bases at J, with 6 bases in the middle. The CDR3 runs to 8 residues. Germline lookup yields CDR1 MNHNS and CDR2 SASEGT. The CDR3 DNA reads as TGTGCCGGCGGGGAGCAGTACTTC. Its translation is CAGGEQYF.

Here the CDR3 DNA reads TGCGCCAGCAGGTCGGGACAGGGCAGTGGGAACACTGAAGCTTTCTTT. Residues: CASRSGQGSGNTEAFF. This sequence joins TRBV5-1 and TRBJ1-1, with 9 bases that match TRBD1. Per the germline V gene, CDR1 is SGHRS and CDR2 is YFSETQ. This CDR3 contains 16 residues. J gave up 1 base and V 5 bases, and 9 bases lay outside the gene matches.

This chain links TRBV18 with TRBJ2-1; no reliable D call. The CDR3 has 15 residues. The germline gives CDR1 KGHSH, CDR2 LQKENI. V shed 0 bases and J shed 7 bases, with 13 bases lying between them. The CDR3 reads CASSPPLRILNEQFF. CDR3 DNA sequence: TGTGCCAGCTCACCACCGTTGCGCATTTTAAATGAGCAGTTCTTC. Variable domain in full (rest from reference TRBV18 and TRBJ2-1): NAGVMQNPRHLVRRRGQEARLRCSPMKGHSHVYWYRQLPEEGLKFMVYLQKENIIDESGMPKERFSAEFPKEGPSILRIQQVVRGDSAAYFCASSPPLRILNEQFFGPGTRLTVL.

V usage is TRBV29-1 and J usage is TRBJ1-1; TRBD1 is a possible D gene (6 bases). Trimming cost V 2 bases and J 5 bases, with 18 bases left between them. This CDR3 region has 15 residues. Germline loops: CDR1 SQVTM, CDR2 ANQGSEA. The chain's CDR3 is CSVELTFEGGTEAFF. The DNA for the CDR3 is TGCAGCGTTGAACTCACTTTCGAGGGGGGTACTGAAGCTTTCTTT.

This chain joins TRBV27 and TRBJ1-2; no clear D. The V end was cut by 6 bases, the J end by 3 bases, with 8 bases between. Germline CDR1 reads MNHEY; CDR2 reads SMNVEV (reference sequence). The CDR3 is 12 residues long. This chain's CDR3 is CASRAFDYGYTF. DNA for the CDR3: TGTGCCAGCAGGGCCTTTGACTATGGCTACACCTTC.